This T cell receptor (beta chain) was captured in a study of early T cells in non-severe SARS-CoV-2 infection. Turning to the study itself: Bulk RNA isolated from unsorted whole blood underwent sequencing; chains were not paired.

This clonotype appeared many times. The antigen remains undetermined. As part of library construction, unique molecular identifiers were attached to individual cDNA molecules. TCRdb analysed the 5' RACE reads with MiXCR anew, one entry per CDR3 protein. The repertoire holds around 45,000 distinct CDR3 sequences, with 4% to 4.5% as singletons. Study-level results: Sequences matched to VDJdb favored anti-spike CD8 responses, while private and CD4 specificities were missed.

The sequenced material came from whole blood. This receptor was identified in an adult who was a healthcare worker with PCR-confirmed SARS-CoV-2 infection or an uninfected control (not recorded which).

The CDR3 loop reads CAWSATQGAGQPQHF. The CDR3 DNA follows: TGTGCCTGGAGTGCCACTCAGGGGGCAGGTCAGCCCCAGCATTTT. This chain links TRBV30 with TRBJ1-5; 8 bases align to TRBD1. Germline CDR1 and CDR2: GTSNPN and SVGIG (reference sequence). Trimming took 1 base from V and 6 from J; bases not matched to a gene: 8. The CDR3 has 15 amino acids.